This T cell receptor (beta chain) was documented in a study of blood T cell repertoires in COVID-19. Study background: Acute and convalescent COVID-19 samples came from the United States, Italy and Spain.

Profiled with immunoSEQ multiplex PCR; TCRdb holds only in-frame clones, not every one. The table lists more than 60,000 clones, approximately 89% of them singletons. The germline gives CDR1 WNHNN, CDR2 SYGVQD (reference sequence). The CDR3 is made up of 15 amino acids. Trimming shortened V by 0 bases and J by 0 bases, and 7 bases separated the two germline ends. The genes are TRBV10-1 and TRBJ2-3; D remains ambiguous. The sequence came from a woman aged 50 to 65 with active COVID-19. Source material: peripheral blood. The CDR3 loop is CASSESSRSTDTQYF. In DNA, the CDR3 is TGCGCCAGCAGTGAGTCGTCCAGAAGCACAGATACGCAGTATTTT.